Listed here are 19 T cell receptor beta chains from one sample, sequenced in a study of identical twins listed by TCRdb under 2016. Library construction relied on 5' RACE. The data were produced on an Illumina HiSeq 2000. TCRdb itself trimmed the public reads at Q25 with fastp, ran MiXCR and retained productive beta chains. CDR3 protein sequences are deduplicated, and each keeps its most common genes and DNA. This sample is represented by around 530,000 distinct CDR3 sequences; 13% to 15% of them were singletons. The ten largest clones represent roughly 0.43% of the sample. The same data also contributed to another study, on yellow fever vaccine responses in identical twins.

The sample comprised CD4+ T cells sorted from blood. The receptors were gathered from a woman aged 18-29 years in good health.

This clonotype has only a few counts. The chain combines TRBV20-1 with TRBJ1-6; perhaps TRBD1 as D (5 bases). Looked up from germline, CDR1 is DFQATT and CDR2 is SNEGSKA (reference sequence). The CDR3 has 14 residues. The V and J ends lost 6 bases and 3 bases respectively, with 12 bases between them. The DNA for the CDR3 is TGCAGTGCCTTGGGGGGGGACTATAATTCACCCCTCCACTTT. It translates to CSALGGDYNSPLHF.

The V and J genes are TRBV10-3 and TRBJ2-4; TRBD2 aligns across 8 bases. The germline V gene encodes CDR1 ENHRY and CDR2 SYGVKD. The CDR3 length is 13 residues. J gave up 7 bases and V 6 bases, and 5 bases lay outside the gene matches. The CDR3 is CAISTGGVNIQYF. The CDR3 region has the DNA TGTGCCATCAGCACCGGGGGGGTTAACATTCAGTACTTC.

The chain uses TRBV18 and TRBJ2-1; 11 nucleotides align to TRBD2. Germline trimming cut 2 bases from V and 4 bases from J; bases unmatched to any gene: 16. This CDR3 has 20 residues. Germline V lookup: CDR1 KGHSH, CDR2 LQKENI. This chain's CDR3 is CASSPYRLTSGSIGYNEQFF. The DNA for the CDR3 is TGTGCCAGCTCACCATATCGGTTAACTAGCGGGAGTATCGGGTACAATGAGCAGTTCTTC. Full variable domain (remainder filled in from reference TRBV18 and TRBJ2-1): NAGVMQNPRHLVRRRGQEARLRCSPMKGHSHVYWYRQLPEEGLKFMVYLQKENIIDESGMPKERFSAEFPKEGPSILRIQQVVRGDSAAYFCASSPYRLTSGSIGYNEQFFGPGTRLTVL.

This chain uses TRBV10-3 with TRBJ2-3; 7 bases agree with TRBD2. The V gene's germline CDR1 is ENHRY and CDR2 SYGVKD. V shed 10 bases, J shed 6 bases, and the junction held 7 bases outside the gene matches. The CDR3 has 12 residues. DNA of the CDR3: TGTGCCACGACGGGACTACAGGATACGCAGTATTTT. Its protein is CATTGLQDTQYF.

The CDR3 protein is CASSILDRDNEQYF. For the CDR3, the DNA is TGTGCCAGTAGTATATTGGACAGGGACAACGAGCAGTACTTC. J is TRBJ2-7 and V is TRBV19; 8 bases are a match to TRBD1. CDR1 and CDR2 (germline): LNHDA, SQIVND (reference sequence). The CDR3 extends over 14 amino acids. Trimming removed 2 bases from V and 5 bases from J; junction bases left unmatched: 5.

This clonotype was counted only a few times. The chain has TRBV10-3 and TRBJ1-1; weak D call: TRBD1 (5 bases). Trimming shortened V by 8 bases and J by 0 bases, and 10 bases separated the two germline ends. Germline-derived CDR1 and CDR2 are ENHRY and SYGVKD. There are 13 residues in the CDR3. CDR3 residues: CAIEAGLNTEAFF. CDR3 DNA sequence: TGTGCCATCGAGGCAGGGTTGAACACTGAAGCTTTCTTT.

This clonotype occurred a few times. The V call is TRBV29-1, the J call TRBJ2-6; D perhaps matches TRBD1 (6 bases). Looked up from germline, CDR1 is SQVTM and CDR2 is ANQGSEA. This CDR3 comprises 13 residues. Trimming stripped 6 bases from V and 2 bases from J, with 8 bases between. CDR3 loop: CSVYRAGANVLTF. In nucleotides, the CDR3 is TGCAGCGTCTACAGGGCTGGGGCCAACGTCCTGACTTTC.

This clonotype has only a few counts. The rearrangement links TRBV12-3 or TRBV12-4 to TRBJ2-1; D possibly corresponds to TRBD1 (7 bases). V lost 3 bases and J lost 1, with 28 bases in between. CDR3 length: 21 residues. The CDR3 protein is CASSFLPGQSRAGGSYNEQFF. The CDR3, as DNA: TGTGCCAGCAGTTTTCTTCCGGGACAGTCACGGGCCGGGGGTTCCTACAATGAGCAGTTCTTC.

The chain has TRBV28 and TRBJ2-5; weak D call: TRBD2 (5 bases). The CDR3 contains 13 residues. Germline-derived CDR1 and CDR2 are MDHEN and SYDVKM. Between the trimmed V and J ends, which lost 5 bases and 4 bases, there was a span of 11 bases. This chain's CDR3 is CASSGGLVETQYF. As DNA, the CDR3 is TGTGCCAGCAGTGGTGGACTGGTAGAGACCCAGTACTTC.

This clonotype showed up just a few times. The chain couples TRBV5-5 to TRBJ2-7, with TRBD2 identical over 12 bases. The CDR3 is made up of 16 amino acids. CDR1 is SGHKS, CDR2 YYEKEE, per germline (reference sequence). V lost 2 bases and J lost 2; bases outside the gene matches: 5. For the CDR3, the DNA is TGTGCCAGCAGCTTTTCGCCTAGCGGGGGGGCCTACGAGCAGTACGTC. It specifies CASSFSPSGGAYEQYV.

V and J are TRBV15 and TRBJ2-5; TRBD2 is a possible D gene (5 bases). The CDR3 spans 14 residues. In germline, CDR1 is LNHNV, CDR2 YYDKDF (reference sequence). V lost 1 base and J 4 bases, leaving 10 bases between the germline ends. CDR3: CATSRVVARETQYF. The CDR3, as DNA: TGTGCCACCAGCAGAGTTGTAGCGAGAGAGACCCAGTACTTC.

The rearrangement links TRBV29-1 to TRBJ2-3, with D tentatively TRBD1 (5 bases). V lost 6 bases to trimming and J lost 0 bases, with 13 bases between them. The CDR3 extends over 14 amino acids. CDR1 and CDR2 from the germline V gene are SQVTM and ANQGSEA. CDR3 sequence (DNA): TGCAGCGTGGCCTTGTGGGGCAGCACAGATACGCAGTATTTT. It codes for CSVALWGSTDTQYF.

This clonotype has just a few counts. The V gene is TRBV11-2, the J gene TRBJ2-4, with D possibly being TRBD2 (7 bases). The CDR3 is 15 amino acids. Germline CDR1 and CDR2: SGHAT and FQNNGV. The ends were cut back, 0 bases at V and 12 bases at J, with 18 bases in the middle. The CDR3 loop reads CASSLERGGAGTQYF. The CDR3 DNA follows: TGTGCCAGCAGCTTAGAAAGGGGGGGTGCCGGGACTCAGTACTTC.

The rearrangement uses TRBV28 and TRBJ2-7; TRBD1 agrees at 8 bases. Per germline, CDR1 MDHEN and CDR2 SYDVKM. The V and J ends lost 5 bases and 0 bases, in that order; junction bases with no gene match: 6. The CDR3 spans 15 residues. The CDR3 region is CASSGGTGNSYEQYV. DNA for the CDR3: TGTGCCAGCAGTGGCGGGACAGGCAACTCCTACGAGCAGTACGTC.

The chain links TRBV5-1 to TRBJ1-4, with 7 bases that match TRBD1. The V and J ends lost 7 bases and 3 bases, in that order; junction bases with no gene match: 9. The CDR3 loop spans 15 amino acids. CDR1 and CDR2 from the germline V gene are SGHRS and YFSETQ. This chain's CDR3 is CASRLVGQPNEKLFF. In DNA, the CDR3 is TGCGCCAGCCGCCTTGTGGGACAGCCTAATGAAAAACTGTTTTTT. Using reference TRBV5-1 and TRBJ1-4 for the parts outside the CDR3, the full variable domain is KAGVTQTPRYLIKTRGQQVTLSCSPISGHRSVSWYQQTPGQGLQFLFEYFSETQRNKGNFPGRFSGRQFSNSRSEMNVSTLELGDSALYLCASRLVGQPNEKLFFGSGTQLSVL.

The rearrangement joins TRBV24-1 to TRBJ2-3, with D unclear. This CDR3 has 12 residues. V was trimmed by 3 bases and J by 2 bases, leaving 2 bases between them. Germline CDR1 is KGHDR and CDR2 is SFDVKD. CDR3 sequence reads: CATSDTTDTQYF. CDR3 sequence (DNA): TGTGCCACCAGTGATACCACAGATACGCAGTATTTT.

This clonotype was recorded a few times. The chain combines TRBV4-2 with TRBJ2-4, with 7 bases matching TRBD2. Germline values: CDR1 LGHNA, CDR2 YNFKEQ. V lost 0 bases to trimming and J lost 2 bases; unmatched junction nucleotides: 7. The CDR3 extends over 17 amino acids. CDR3 sequence (DNA): TGTGCCAGCAGCCAAGATGTAACTAGCGCATCCAAAAACATTCAGTACTTC. Translated, it gives CASSQDVTSASKNIQYF.

V is TRBV14 and J is TRBJ2-2; 11 bases are shared with TRBD2. V was clipped by 4 bases and J by 3 bases; unmatched bases: 4. Germline-derived CDR1 and CDR2 are SGHDN and FVKESK. The CDR3 contains 16 residues. The CDR3 loop is CASSPGLADHTGELFF. CDR3 DNA: TGTGCCAGCAGCCCGGGACTAGCGGACCACACCGGGGAGCTGTTTTTT.

A few counts support this clonotype. V usage is TRBV10-3 and J usage is TRBJ2-7, with 9 positions matching TRBD1. CDR3 length: 13 residues. The trim removed 5 bases at V and 2 bases at J, leaving 1 base unmatched. In germline, CDR1 is ENHRY, CDR2 SYGVKD. The CDR3 DNA reads as TGTGCCATCAGTTGGGACAGGGCCTACGAGCAGTACTTC. This gives the protein CAISWDRAYEQYF.